This entry lists 14 T cell receptor beta chains sequenced from one sample in a study of T cell repertoires in cytomegalovirus infection. TCRdb recomputed calls from the reads with MiXCR, one row per CDR3 protein. The table records nearly 650,000 distinct CDR3 sequences, around 24% of them present only once. Sequencing was done on a sample of CD8+ T cells from PBMCs. The receptors originated from a human donor in good health (CMV status not recorded). Some clones in this sample may be carry-over from other donors' samples.

In this sample, this clonotype turned up a few times. This chain joins TRBV2 and TRBJ2-3, with D perhaps matching TRBD1 (5 bases). The CDR3 contains 15 residues. Trimming left V 6 bases short and J 0 bases short, with 13 bases between. CDR1 is SNHLY, CDR2 FYNNEI, per germline. The CDR3 loop is CASSKDTGSTDTQYF. The CDR3 nucleotides read TGTGCCAGCAGCAAGGACACAGGAAGCACAGATACGCAGTATTTT.

V is TRBV7-6 and J is TRBJ1-1; possible D gene TRBD1, 6 bases. Germline V gives CDR1 SGHVS, CDR2 FNYEAQ. The CDR3 has 15 amino acids. V lost 2 bases and J lost 0, with 10 bases in between. The CDR3 bases are TGTGCCAGCAGCTTAAGTCAGGGGATGAACACTGAAGCTTTCTTT. Protein product: CASSLSQGMNTEAFF.

This chain joins TRBV20-1 and TRBJ2-1, with D perhaps TRBD1 (7 bases). Trimming pared 6 bases from V and 4 bases from J, leaving 22 bases between. Per the germline V gene, CDR1 is DFQATT and CDR2 is SNEGSKA (reference sequence). This CDR3 region has 16 residues. The CDR3 loop is CSAYSQGGRGYNEQFF. In DNA, the CDR3 is TGCAGTGCCTACAGCCAGGGGGGAAGGGGATACAATGAGCAGTTCTTC.

The chain joins TRBV4-1 to TRBJ1-2; D is unclear. Germline assignment: CDR1 MGHRA and CDR2 YSYEKL. V lost 0 bases, J lost 8 bases, and 10 bases lay in between. The CDR3 extends over 13 amino acids. CDR3 in amino acids: CASSQDSLGGYTF. CDR3 DNA: TGCGCCAGCAGCCAAGATTCTTTGGGAGGCTACACCTTC.

This clonotype came up many times. The chain combines TRBV7-9 with TRBJ2-7; 9 positions match TRBD1. V shed 5 bases, J shed 3 bases, and the junction held 5 bases outside the gene matches. The CDR3 runs to 14 residues. Germline V lookup: CDR1 SEHNR, CDR2 FQNEAQ (reference sequence). The CDR3 region is CASSLGQGLYEQYF. Here the CDR3 DNA reads TGTGCCAGCAGCCTCGGACAGGGGCTCTACGAGCAGTACTTC.

This clonotype was seen at least ten times. This chain connects TRBV28 to TRBJ2-7; 7 bases fit TRBD1. Trimming took 5 bases from V and 2 from J; bases not matched to a gene: 12. The CDR3 is made up of 16 amino acids. Germline V gene lookup returns CDR1 MDHEN and CDR2 SYDVKM. CDR3 region: CASSQNLRDRPYEQYV. The CDR3 bases are TGTGCCAGCAGTCAAAACCTTCGGGACAGACCCTACGAGCAGTACGTC.

Note on this clonotype: A junction end diverges from the germline sequence, so it may reflect a read error. This chain uses TRBV27 with TRBJ2-3; possibly TRBD1 for D (6 bases). Germline loops: CDR1 MNHEY, CDR2 SMNVEV (reference sequence). The CDR3 spans 14 residues. CDR3 in amino acids: CASSQRQATHTQYF. For the CDR3, the DNA is TGTGCCAGCAGTCAGAGACAGGCCACACATACGCAGTATTTT.

This clonotype has a handful of counts. The chain couples TRBV2 to TRBJ2-3; TRBD1 aligns across 11 bases. V shed 6 bases, J shed 2 bases, and the junction held 4 bases outside the gene matches. This CDR3 is built from 15 residues. Germline V gene lookup returns CDR1 SNHLY and CDR2 FYNNEI. The CDR3 nucleotides are TGTGCCAGCAGCGGGACAGGGGGTATCACAGATACGCAGTATTTT. Protein product: CASSGTGGITDTQYF. The full variable domain, completed using reference TRBV2 and TRBJ2-3, is EPEVTQTPSHQVTQMGQEVILRCVPISNHLYFYWYRQILGQKVEFLVSFYNNEISEKSEIFDDQFSVERPDGSNFTLKIRSTKLEDSAMYFCASSGTGGITDTQYFGPGTRLTVL.

The genes are TRBV20-1 and TRBJ2-1; 13 nucleotides align to TRBD2. Germline V gene data show CDR1 as DFQATT and CDR2 as SNEGSKA (reference sequence). CDR3 length equals 15 residues. V lost 5 bases to trimming and J lost 5 bases; unmatched junction nucleotides: 6. CDR3 DNA: TGCAGTGCTCTTAACGGACTAGCGGGGGACAATGAGCAGTTCTTC. It specifies CSALNGLAGDNEQFF.

This clonotype was counted ten times or more. The V gene is TRBV5-6, the J gene TRBJ2-1, with 8 bases matching TRBD1. The CDR3 sequence is 13 residues long. In germline, CDR1 is SGHDT, CDR2 YYEEEE. V trimming: 4 bases; J trimming: 10 bases; junction bases outside the gene matches: 7. CDR3 in amino acids: CASSLGQGGEQFF. CDR3 in DNA: TGTGCCAGCAGCCTCGGACAGGGAGGAGAGCAGTTCTTC.

This clonotype has more than one count but fewer than ten. The chain combines TRBV5-6 with TRBJ2-3, with TRBD2 as a possible D gene (5 bases). V lost 5 bases and J 0 bases, leaving 7 bases between the germline ends. There are 13 residues in the CDR3. Germline V lookup: CDR1 SGHDT, CDR2 YYEEEE. Here the CDR3 reads CASSSGSTDTQYF. Written as DNA, the CDR3 is TGTGCCAGCAGTTCGGGGAGCACAGATACGCAGTATTTT. Combining the CDR3 with reference TRBV5-6 and TRBJ2-3 gives the whole variable domain DAGVTQSPTHLIKTRGQQVTLRCSPKSGHDTVSWYQQALGQGPQFIFQYYEEEERQRGNFPDRFSGHQFPNYSSELNVNALLLGDSALYLCASSSGSTDTQYFGPGTRLTVL.

This clonotype was counted many times. The chain employs TRBV7-2 and TRBJ2-1; D may be TRBD1 (6 bases). Germline assignment: CDR1 SGHTA and CDR2 FQGNSA. V was trimmed by 3 bases and J by 7 bases, leaving 13 bases between them. This CDR3 is 14 amino acids long. The CDR3 is CASSLSGDRNEQFF. CDR3 nucleotides: TGTGCCAGCAGCTTGTCAGGGGATCGGAATGAGCAGTTCTTC.

This clonotype was observed a few times. The chain employs TRBV7-8 and TRBJ2-4; a possible D gene is TRBD1 (5 bases). Germline-derived CDR1 and CDR2 are SGHVS and FQNEAQ. The CDR3 runs to 15 residues. V was trimmed by 5 bases and J by 2 bases, leaving 13 bases between them. For the CDR3, the DNA is TGTGCCAGCAGCCCGCAGAAGGGGCCCAAAAACATTCAGTACTTC. Translated: CASSPQKGPKNIQYF.

This clonotype showed up just a few times. The chain combines TRBV14 with TRBJ2-7, with 8 positions matching TRBD2. CDR1 SGHDN and CDR2 FVKESK come from the germline V gene. Unmatched junction bases numbered 3, after V lost 4 bases and J lost 4 bases. This CDR3 has 13 amino acids. CDR3 nucleotides: TGTGCCAGCAGCCGCGGACTAGCATACGAGCAGTACTTC. It translates to CASSRGLAYEQYF. Complete variable domain (other parts from reference TRBV14 and TRBJ2-7): EAGVTQFPSHSVIEKGQTVTLRCDPISGHDNLYWYRRVMGKEIKFLLHFVKESKQDESGMPNNRFLAERTGGTYSTLKVQPAELEDSGVYFCASSRGLAYEQYFGPGTRLTVT.